This is a list of T cell receptor beta chains from one sample in a study of cytomegalovirus exposure and HLA in healthy donors. The table came from immunoSEQ multiplex PCR; TCRdb's copy has only in-frame clones and leaves some out. The table lists around 150,000 clones, approximately 82% of them singletons, with less than 9.5% in the top ten. The sequenced material came from PBMCs. These receptor sequences come from a middle-aged woman in good health and CMV-seropositive. The CDR3 runs from the conserved cysteine through the conserved F or W. The order of the fields is J gene, clone size, D gene, V gene, CDR3 DNA, CDR3 protein. The D gene is left open where the match is weak. Expanded clones get a size class; other rows say once, few or many, or leave the size out.

TRBJ2-7 NA NA TRBV7-9 TGTGCCAGCAGCGCGGAGGTTGGCTACGAGCAGTACTTC CASSAEVGYEQYF
TRBJ2-7 NA NA TRBV7-9 TGTGCCAGCAGCCCGCTGCTAAGCGGTCGGTCCTACGAGCAGTACTTC CASSPLLSGRSYEQYF
TRBJ2-6 NA TRBD1 TRBV6-5 TGTGCCAGCAGTGGGACAGGGGTCGGGGCCAACGTCCTGACTTTC CASSGTGVGANVLTF
TRBJ2-2 NA TRBD2 TRBV28 TGTGCCAGCAGTGTCCCAGCGGGACGTATCCTCGGGGAGCTGTTTTTT CASSVPAGRILGELFF
TRBJ2-3 NA TRBD2 TRBV6-5 TGTGCCAGCAGTTACGTCGGCGGCGGGAGGGCAGATACGCAGTATTTT CASSYVGGGRADTQYF
TRBJ1-5 NA NA TRBV19 TGTGCCAGTAGTGCAGGGGTTGAACAGCCCCAGCATTTT CASSAGVEQPQHF
TRBJ1-5 NA TRBD1 TRBV5-5 TGTGCCAGCAGCTTACTAGGACAGGGTGGTTATCAGCCCCAGCATTTT CASSLLGQGGYQPQHF
TRBJ1-2 NA NA TRBV4-1 TGCGCCAGCAGCCAAGGAGGGCGGGACTATGGCTACACCTTC CASSQGGRDYGYTF
TRBJ2-1 NA NA TRBV10-1 TGCGCCAGCAGCCCTAGCGTCTACAATGAGCAGTTCTTC CASSPSVYNEQFF
TRBJ2-7 NA TRBD1 TRBV5-1 TGCGCCAGCAGCTTGGAGAGGGGGCACTCCTACGAGCAGTACTTC CASSLERGHSYEQYF
TRBJ2-3 once NA TRBV9 TGTGCCAGCTGGACTTTGGTCCTTCCTTATAGCACAGATACGCAGTATTTT CASWTLVLPYSTDTQYF
TRBJ1-6 NA NA TRBV30 TGTGCCTGGAGGGGTGGGGCGAATTCACCCCTCCACTTT CAWRGGANSPLHF
TRBJ1-2 NA TRBD1 TRBV18 TGTGCCAGCTCCCAGCAAACAGGGGGCGCTTCTACACTCTATGGCTACACCTTC CASSQQTGGASTLYGYTF
TRBJ2-3 NA TRBD2 TRBV28 TGTGCCAGCAGTTGGGGACTAGCCGGAGGGCCCACAGATACGCAGTATTTT CASSWGLAGGPTDTQYF
TRBJ2-2 NA NA TRBV7-2 TGTGCCAGCAGCTCCCAGGGGTCGGGCGGGGAGCTGTTTTTT CASSSQGSGGELFF
TRBJ2-7 NA TRBD1 TRBV11-2 TGTGCCAGCAACGGAGACAGGGGGAAGTACTTC CASNGDRGKYF
TRBJ1-4 NA TRBD1 TRBV10-3 TGTGCCATCAGTGAGTCTGGACAGGGTCTTGAAAAACTGTTTTTT CAISESGQGLEKLFF
TRBJ2-1 NA NA TRBV19 TGTGCCAGTAGTATATGGGCGAGGCAGGGATCCTACAATGAGCAGTTCTTC CASSIWARQGSYNEQFF
TRBJ2-7 few TRBD2 TRBV5-1 TGCGCCAGCAGCTTAGGGACTAGCGGGAGGCCGCCCTACGAGCAGTACTTC CASSLGTSGRPPYEQYF